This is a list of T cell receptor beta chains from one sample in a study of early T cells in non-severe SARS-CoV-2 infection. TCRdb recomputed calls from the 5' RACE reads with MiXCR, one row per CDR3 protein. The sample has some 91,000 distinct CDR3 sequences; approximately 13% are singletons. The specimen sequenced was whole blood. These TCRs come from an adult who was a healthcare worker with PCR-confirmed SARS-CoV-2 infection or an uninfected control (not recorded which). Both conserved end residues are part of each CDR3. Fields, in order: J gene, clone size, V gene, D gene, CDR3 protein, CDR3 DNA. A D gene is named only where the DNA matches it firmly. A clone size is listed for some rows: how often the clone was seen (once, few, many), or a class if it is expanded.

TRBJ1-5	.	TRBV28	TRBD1	CASSLRQGKQPQHF	TGTGCCAGCAGTCTAAGACAGGGGAAGCAGCCCCAGCATTTT
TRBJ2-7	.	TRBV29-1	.	CSATGSESYEQYF	TGCAGCGCTACAGGGAGCGAGTCCTACGAGCAGTACTTC
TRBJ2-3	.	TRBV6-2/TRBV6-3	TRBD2	CASSLETGLAGRTDTQYF	TGTGCCAGCAGTCTCGAAACGGGACTAGCAGGCCGGACAGATACGCAGTATTTT
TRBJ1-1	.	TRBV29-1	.	CSVPPQGLNTEAFF	TGCAGCGTCCCACCACAGGGACTGAACACTGAAGCTTTCTTT
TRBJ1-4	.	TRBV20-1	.	CSAGRQGKLFF	TGCAGTGCGGGACGCCAGGGAAAACTGTTTTTT
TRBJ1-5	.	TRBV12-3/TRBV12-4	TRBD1	CASTSGAGGTQPQHF	TGTGCCAGCACCTCCGGCGCAGGGGGAACTCAGCCCCAGCATTTT
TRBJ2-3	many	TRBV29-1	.	CSVERQTDTQYF	TGCAGCGTTGAACGGCAGACAGATACGCAGTATTTT
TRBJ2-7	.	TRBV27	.	CASSLSGHGSYEQYF	TGTGCCAGCAGTTTATCCGGACACGGATCCTACGAGCAGTACTTC
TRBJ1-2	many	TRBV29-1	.	CSVVRSNYGYTF	TGCAGCGTTGTACGGAGTAACTATGGCTACACCTTC
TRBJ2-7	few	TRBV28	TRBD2	CASSLAGAGQYF	TGTGCCAGCAGTCTAGCGGGGGCCGGGCAGTACTTC
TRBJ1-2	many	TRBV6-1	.	CASSANVPLGYTF	TGTGCCAGCAGTGCAAACGTCCCCCTAGGCTACACCTTC
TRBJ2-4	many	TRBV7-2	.	CASSGISTVGDPIQYF	TGTGCCAGCAGCGGGATATCAACGGTGGGGGATCCAATTCAGTACTTC
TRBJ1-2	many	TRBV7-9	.	CASSFPGRIANYGYTF	TGTGCCAGCAGCTTTCCGGGACGGATAGCTAACTATGGCTACACCTTC
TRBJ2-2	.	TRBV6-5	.	CASIGRRKAHRDTGELFF	TGTGCCAGCATCGGACGCCGAAAGGCCCACAGGGACACCGGGGAGCTGTTTTTT
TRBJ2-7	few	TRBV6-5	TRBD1	CASSTNRGVYEQYF	TGTGCCAGCAGTACAAACAGGGGTGTCTACGAGCAGTACTTC
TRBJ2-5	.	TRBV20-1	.	CSAVYRGREETQYF	TGCAGCGCCGTTTACAGGGGGAGGGAAGAGACCCAGTACTTC
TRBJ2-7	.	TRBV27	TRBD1	CASSISGTGYEQYF	TGTGCCAGCAGTATTTCCGGGACAGGGTACGAGCAGTACTTC
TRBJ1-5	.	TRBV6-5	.	CASSSSRNQPQHF	TGTGCCAGCAGTTCCTCGCGAAATCAGCCCCAGCATTTT
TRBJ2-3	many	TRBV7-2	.	CASRRRGSTDTQYF	TGTGCCAGCAGACGCAGGGGTTCTACGGATACGCAGTATTTT
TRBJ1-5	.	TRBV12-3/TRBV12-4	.	CASSLSGYNQPQHF	TGTGCCAGCAGTTTATCGGGGTACAATCAGCCCCAGCATTTT
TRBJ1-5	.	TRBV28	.	CASRRTQGTQPQHF	TGTGCCAGCAGGAGAACCCAGGGAACTCAGCCCCAGCATTTT
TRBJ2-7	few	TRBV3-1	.	CASSSTVGWYEQYF	TGTGCCAGCAGCTCTACGGTTGGTTGGTACGAGCAGTACTTC
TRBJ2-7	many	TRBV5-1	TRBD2	CASSFPTSGTYEQYF	TGCGCCAGCAGCTTTCCAACTAGCGGCACCTACGAGCAGTACTTC